This T cell receptor beta chain was sequenced during a study of T-cell memory formation after mild COVID-19. General study results and limits: Contracting CD4+ clones sat mainly in CM and EM; CD8+ in EMRA. Cross-reactive memory seemingly joined, as some responding clones were found in pre-infection memory.

This clonotype has just a few counts. The antigen is unknown. The CDR3 totals 15 residues. Germline lookup yields CDR1 LGHNA and CDR2 YNFKEQ. V was cut by 0 bases and J by 2 bases, with 10 bases left in between. Libraries for TCRalpha and TCRbeta carried sample barcodes and unique molecular identifiers via 5'RACE. A single record per CDR3 protein comes from TCRdb applying MiXCR to the 5' RACE reads. Of about 400,000 distinct CDR3 sequences detected, about 15% appear once; the ten largest clones hold approximately 21%. The receptor's source is a man younger than 35 who had mild COVID-19 (a few samples of this study predate the infection). Cell type and time point are not known. The chain links TRBV4-2 to TRBJ1-2; D is unresolved. Sample: PBMCs or a T cell subset sorted from them (not recorded which). This CDR3 is CASSQDQSGNYGYTF. In DNA, the CDR3 is TGTGCCAGCAGCCAAGATCAGTCGGGAAACTATGGCTACACCTTC.